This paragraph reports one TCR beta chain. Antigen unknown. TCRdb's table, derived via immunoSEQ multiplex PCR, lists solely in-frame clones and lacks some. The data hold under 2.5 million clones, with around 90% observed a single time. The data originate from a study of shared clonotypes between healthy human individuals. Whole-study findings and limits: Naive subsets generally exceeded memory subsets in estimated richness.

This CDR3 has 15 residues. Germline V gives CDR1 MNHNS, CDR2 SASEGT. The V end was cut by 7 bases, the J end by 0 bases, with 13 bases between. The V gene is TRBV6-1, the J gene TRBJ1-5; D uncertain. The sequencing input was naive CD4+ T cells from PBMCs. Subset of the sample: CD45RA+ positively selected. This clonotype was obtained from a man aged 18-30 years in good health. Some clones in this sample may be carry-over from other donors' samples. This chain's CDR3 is CASTSNTFSNQPQHF. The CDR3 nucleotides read TGTGCCAGCACGAGCAACACCTTTAGCAATCAGCCCCAGCATTTT.